The 26 T cell receptor beta chains reported below all come from one sample, sequenced in a study of shared clonotypes between healthy human individuals. TCRdb's copy holds only in-frame clones and misses some; the assay was immunoSEQ multiplex PCR. This sample yields some 1,100,000 clones, of which around 78% are seen a single time; under 0.65% belongs to the top ten. The sample consisted of memory CD4+ T cells from PBMCs. The subset: CD45RA-negative fraction. These receptors were collected from a man aged 18 to 29 in good health. Some clones in this sample may be carry-over from other donors' samples.

The sample holds one count of this clone. V and J are TRBV7-2 and TRBJ1-3; a weak D match, TRBD1 (5 bases). Per germline, CDR1 SGHTA and CDR2 FQGNSA. The CDR3 length is 14 residues. V was cut by 4 bases and J by 4 bases, with 11 bases left in between. As DNA, the CDR3 is TGTGCCAGCAGCTCCGGGACGTTAGGAAACACCATATATTTT. Translated, it gives CASSSGTLGNTIYF.

This clone was detected many times. J is TRBJ2-1 and V is TRBV18; 8 bases fit TRBD2. Trimming removed 4 bases from V and 5 bases from J; junction bases left unmatched: 4. Germline assignment: CDR1 KGHSH and CDR2 LQKENI. The CDR3 runs 14 residues. The CDR3 bases are TGTGCCAGCTCACAGGGACTAGTGAACAATGAGCAGTTCTTC. This sequence encodes CASSQGLVNNEQFF. Drawing the rest from reference TRBV18 and TRBJ2-1, the complete variable domain is NAGVMQNPRHLVRRRGQEARLRCSPMKGHSHVYWYRQLPEEGLKFMVYLQKENIIDESGMPKERFSAEFPKEGPSILRIQQVVRGDSAAYFCASSQGLVNNEQFFGPGTRLTVL.

V and J are TRBV7-7 and TRBJ2-7; D is possibly TRBD2 (6 bases). The CDR3 has 13 amino acids. Trimming left V 5 bases short and J 6 bases short, with 14 bases between. The germline V gene encodes CDR1 SSHAT and CDR2 FNYEAQ (reference sequence). CDR3 loop: CASSQLATSEQYF. DNA for the CDR3: TGTGCCAGCAGCCAGCTAGCGACATCCGAGCAGTACTTC.

The CDR3 region is CASSLSTGTGNTIYF. Here the CDR3 DNA reads TGCGCCAGCAGCTTGTCCACAGGGACTGGAAACACCATATATTTT. The genes are TRBV5-1 and TRBJ1-3; weak D call: TRBD1 (6 bases). Germline lookup yields CDR1 SGHRS and CDR2 YFSETQ. The ends were cut back, 1 base at V and 2 bases at J, with 10 bases in the middle. The CDR3 covers 15 residues.

The chain combines TRBV2 with TRBJ2-5; D remains ambiguous. CDR1 and CDR2 (germline): SNHLY, FYNNEI. V was shortened by 4 bases and J by 3 bases, with 12 bases between the two germline ends. CDR3 length: 14 amino acids. The CDR3 loop is CASSVERSEETQYF. The CDR3 DNA is TGTGCCAGCAGTGTAGAACGGTCGGAAGAGACCCAGTACTTC.

This clone was detected only once. V is TRBV5-5 and J is TRBJ2-3; D is uncertain. Germline V gene data show CDR1 as SGHKS and CDR2 as YYEKEE (reference sequence). The CDR3 is made up of 14 amino acids. The DNA for the CDR3 is TGTGGTTCTTGGGCCCCGGATGGCACAGATACGCAGTATTTT. Its translation is CGSWAPDGTDTQYF. Full variable domain (outside the CDR3, taken from reference TRBV5-5 and TRBJ2-3): DAGVTQSPTHLIKTRGQQVTLRCSPISGHKSVSWYQQVLGQGPQFIFQYYEKEERGRGNFPDRFSARQFPNYSSELNVNALLLGDSALYLCGSWAPDGTDTQYFGPGTRLTVL.

J is TRBJ2-5 and V is TRBV29-1; 10 bases fit TRBD1. The end of the DNA fits TRBJ2-7 better, so the J call may be wrong. Germline V gives CDR1 SQVTM, CDR2 ANQGSEA. The CDR3 covers 19 residues. The CDR3 loop is CSGVGQGVRLGTASYEQYF. CDR3 DNA: TGCAGCGGTGTCGGACAGGGGGTAAGGTTAGGTACCGCCTCCTACGAGCAGTACTTC.

Worth noting for this clone: Additional DNA sequences in this sample encode the identical CDR3. The V call is TRBV7-2, the J call TRBJ1-2; 8 bases line up with TRBD1. The germline V gene has CDR1 SGHTA and CDR2 FQGNSA. V was pared by 5 bases and J by 4 bases, with 3 bases of the junction left unmatched. The CDR3 spans 13 residues. In DNA form, the CDR3 reads TGTGCCAGCAGCCCGGGGACAGGCTATGGCTACACCTTC. Protein product: CASSPGTGYGYTF.

Details on this clone: Other DNA sequences of this sample code for an identical CDR3. This chain uses TRBV5-1 with TRBJ2-3; 13 positions agree with TRBD2. Germline CDR1 SGHRS, CDR2 YFSETQ. V dropped 2 bases and J dropped 3; count of bases not matched to a gene: 3. This CDR3 is built from 16 residues. The CDR3 sequence is CASSLGLAGATDTQYF. CDR3 nucleotides: TGCGCCAGCAGCTTAGGACTAGCGGGAGCTACAGATACGCAGTATTTT.

The gene calls are TRBV27 and TRBJ2-1, with D perhaps TRBD2 (6 bases). The CDR3 contains 15 residues. In germline, CDR1 is MNHEY, CDR2 SMNVEV (reference sequence). V was trimmed by 6 bases and J by 7 bases, leaving 19 bases between them. DNA for the CDR3: TGTGCCAGCAGCCGCCCCGGCGGGATATTGAATGAGCAGTTCTTC. Its protein is CASSRPGGILNEQFF.

With regard to this clone: This sample also contains other DNA sequences that code for the same CDR3. V gene TRBV5-4 combines with J gene TRBJ2-1, with TRBD2 identical over 12 bases. CDR3 length: 16 residues. Trimming removed 0 bases from V and 7 bases from J; junction bases left unmatched: 5. The germline V gene encodes CDR1 SGHNT and CDR2 YYREEE (reference sequence). The CDR3 coding sequence is TGTGCCAGCAGCTTGGGGCTAGCGGGAGGGCTAAATGAGCAGTTCTTC. Protein product: CASSLGLAGGLNEQFF.

The count of this clone is one. The chain joins TRBV6-1 to TRBJ2-5, with a possible D match to TRBD1 (6 bases). V was trimmed by 7 bases and J by 7 bases, leaving 10 bases between them. The CDR3 covers 11 residues. CDR1 MNHNS and CDR2 SASEGT come from the germline V gene. The CDR3 here is CASTLGGTQYF. CDR3 sequence (DNA): TGTGCCAGCACCCTAGGGGGGACCCAGTACTTC.

J is TRBJ2-1 and V is TRBV9; TRBD1 might be the D (5 bases). V lost 4 bases to trimming and J lost 2 bases, with 13 bases between them. In germline, CDR1 is SGDLS, CDR2 YYNGEE. This CDR3 comprises 15 residues. CDR3 sequence reads: CASSPMGLAYNEQFF. CDR3 nucleotide sequence: TGTGCCAGCAGCCCCATGGGGCTAGCCTACAATGAGCAGTTCTTC.

There are many counts of this clone. V is TRBV4-1 and J is TRBJ1-2; the match to TRBD1 covers 7 bases. Losses at the gene ends were 2 bases for V and 5 bases for J; bases not matched to a gene: 11. CDR1 and CDR2 from the germline V gene are MGHRA and YSYEKL. The CDR3 runs 16 residues. The CDR3 nucleotides are TGCGCCAGCAGCCAAACGCAAGACAGGGACCGTTATGGCTACACCTTC. Translation gives CASSQTQDRDRYGYTF.

The CDR3 nucleotides are TGTGCCAGCAGATCCGGGACAGGGAGCCTCTATGGCTACACCTTC. Its translation is CASRSGTGSLYGYTF. The chain is built from TRBV5-4 and TRBJ1-2; 9 bases fit TRBD1. Germline V gene lookup returns CDR1 SGHNT and CDR2 YYREEE (reference sequence). The CDR3 totals 15 residues. J was trimmed by 4 bases and V by 5 bases; bases with no gene match: 9.

This clone occurred once. The chain joins TRBV9 to TRBJ2-2; no reliable D call. The CDR3 runs to 12 residues. V was clipped by 0 bases and J by 7 bases, with 4 bases between them. Per germline, CDR1 SGDLS and CDR2 YYNGEE. The CDR3 nucleotides are TGTGCCAGCAGCGTAGCAATCGGGGAGCTGTTTTTT. Translating it yields CASSVAIGELFF.

The gene calls are TRBV6-1 and TRBJ2-5; 10 bases line up with TRBD2. Germline assignment: CDR1 MNHNS and CDR2 SASEGT. This CDR3 spans 16 amino acids. V was clipped by 2 bases and J by 4 bases; unmatched bases: 7. CDR3 residues: CASSENKAGGRETQYF. In DNA, the CDR3 is TGTGCCAGCAGTGAAAACAAAGCGGGAGGGCGAGAGACCCAGTACTTC.

Remarks on this clone: This CDR3 is also generated by other DNA sequences in the sample. The rearrangement links TRBV28 to TRBJ1-5; D is unresolved. CDR3 size: 14 residues. From germline, CDR1 is MDHEN and CDR2 SYDVKM. The ends were cut back, 2 bases at V and 5 bases at J, with 10 bases in the middle. Written as DNA, the CDR3 is TGTGCCAGCAGTTTACGGGCGGCAGATCAGCCCCAGCATTTT. This encodes CASSLRAADQPQHF.

The V and J genes are TRBV19 and TRBJ1-5; 7 bases agree with TRBD1. The CDR3 extends over 14 amino acids. Germline V gives CDR1 LNHDA, CDR2 SQIVND (reference sequence). The V and J ends lost 3 bases and 9 bases, in that order; junction bases with no gene match: 8. The CDR3 reads CASSIDRVQGPQHF. CDR3 sequence (DNA): TGTGCCAGTAGTATCGACAGGGTCCAAGGGCCCCAGCATTTT.

The rearrangement links TRBV27 to TRBJ1-2; no reliable D call. Trimming took 3 bases from V and 3 from J, leaving 17 bases between them. The V gene's germline CDR1 is MNHEY and CDR2 SMNVEV (reference sequence). The CDR3 has 16 amino acids. CDR3 DNA sequence: TGTGCCAGCAGTTTTAGGGTCGGGAGGACGGACTATGGCTACACCTTC. Amino acid sequence: CASSFRVGRTDYGYTF.

The CDR3 sequence is CASNRGGRRQETQYF. The CDR3 bases are TGTGCCAGCAACCGAGGGGGCAGGCGACAAGAGACCCAGTACTTC. The chain carries TRBV11-2 and TRBJ2-5; 7 bases line up with TRBD1. With 7 bases clipped from V and 2 bases from J, the junction kept 10 bases outside the gene matches. Germline V gives CDR1 SGHAT, CDR2 FQNNGV. CDR3 length: 15 amino acids.

Regarding this clone: The sample has other DNA sequences that encode this CDR3 too. The chain uses TRBV28 and TRBJ1-5; D is unresolved. The germline V gene encodes CDR1 MDHEN and CDR2 SYDVKM. Trimming removed 5 bases from V and 1 base from J, with 9 bases in between. CDR3 size: 14 residues. CDR3 DNA sequence: TGTGCCAGCAGTCCCTTTTTAAGCAATCAGCCCCAGCATTTT. It specifies CASSPFLSNQPQHF.

The rearrangement links TRBV10-2 to TRBJ2-1; 12 nucleotides agree with TRBD2. The CDR3 is 17 amino acids. CDR1 and CDR2 from the germline V gene are WSHSY and SAAADI. V was pared by 4 bases and J by 0 bases, with 4 bases of the junction left unmatched. The DNA for the CDR3 is TGCGCCAGCAGTGGCTTGACTAGCGGGAGCTCCTACAATGAGCAGTTCTTC. Translation gives CASSGLTSGSSYNEQFF.

This chain uses TRBV30 with TRBJ1-3, with 8 bases fitting TRBD1. The CDR3 runs 15 residues. After removal of 3 bases from V and 2 bases from J, the junction contained 6 bases not matched to a gene. CDR1 GTSNPN and CDR2 SVGIG come from the germline V gene (reference sequence). The CDR3 DNA reads TGTGCCTGGAGGTCGGACAGGGAGGCTGGAAACACCATATATTTT. Protein sequence: CAWRSDREAGNTIYF.

This chain connects TRBV5-8 to TRBJ1-1; D gene ambiguous. Per the germline V gene, CDR1 is SGHTS and CDR2 is YDEGEE. V lost 3 bases and J 1 base, leaving 10 bases between the germline ends. The CDR3 covers 14 residues. As DNA, the CDR3 is TGTGCCAGCAGCTCCCGGACGGGGAACACTGAAGCTTTCTTT. Its translation: CASSSRTGNTEAFF. Full variable domain (remainder filled in from reference TRBV5-8 and TRBJ1-1): EAGVTQSPTHLIKTRGQQATLRCSPISGHTSVYWYQQALGLGLQFLLWYDEGEERNRGNFPPRFSGRQFPNYSSELNVNALELEDSALYLCASSSRTGNTEAFFGQGTRLTVV.

In this sample, this clone turned up a few times. The chain combines TRBV18 with TRBJ2-5; weak D call: TRBD1 (5 bases). The CDR3 length is 16 residues. V was shortened by 6 bases and J by 2 bases, with 19 bases between the two germline ends. Germline CDR1 and CDR2: KGHSH and LQKENI. As DNA, the CDR3 is TGTGCCAGCTCGCGACCGTCTAGGGGCCAACAAGAGACCCAGTACTTC. As protein: CASSRPSRGQQETQYF.